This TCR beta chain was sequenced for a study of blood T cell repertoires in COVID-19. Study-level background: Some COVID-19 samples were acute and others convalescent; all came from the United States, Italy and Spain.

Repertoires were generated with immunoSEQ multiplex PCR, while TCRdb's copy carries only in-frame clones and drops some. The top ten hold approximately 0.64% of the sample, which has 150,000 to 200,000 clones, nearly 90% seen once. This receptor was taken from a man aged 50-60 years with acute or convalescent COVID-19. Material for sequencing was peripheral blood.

The CDR3 loop reads CASSPRGGEQYF. CDR3 DNA: TGTGCCAGCTCACCACGCGGAGGGGAGCAGTACTTC. The V gene is TRBV18, the J gene TRBJ2-7; D is possibly TRBD2 (6 bases). V was pared by 1 base and J by 7 bases, with 8 bases between. Per germline, CDR1 KGHSH and CDR2 LQKENI. This CDR3 has 12 residues.